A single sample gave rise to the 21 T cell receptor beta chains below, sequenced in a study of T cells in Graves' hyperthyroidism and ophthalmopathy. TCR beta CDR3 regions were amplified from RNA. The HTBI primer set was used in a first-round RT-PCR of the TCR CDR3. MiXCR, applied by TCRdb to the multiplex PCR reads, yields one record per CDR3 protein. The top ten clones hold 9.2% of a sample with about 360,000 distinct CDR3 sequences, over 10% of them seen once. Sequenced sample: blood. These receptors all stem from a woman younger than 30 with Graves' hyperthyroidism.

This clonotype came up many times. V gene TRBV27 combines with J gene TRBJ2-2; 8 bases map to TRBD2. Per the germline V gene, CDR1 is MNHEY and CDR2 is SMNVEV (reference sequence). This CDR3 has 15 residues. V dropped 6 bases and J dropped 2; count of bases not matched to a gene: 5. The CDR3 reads CASRQGLANTGELFF. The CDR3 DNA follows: TGTGCCAGCAGACAAGGACTAGCAAACACCGGGGAGCTGTTTTTT.

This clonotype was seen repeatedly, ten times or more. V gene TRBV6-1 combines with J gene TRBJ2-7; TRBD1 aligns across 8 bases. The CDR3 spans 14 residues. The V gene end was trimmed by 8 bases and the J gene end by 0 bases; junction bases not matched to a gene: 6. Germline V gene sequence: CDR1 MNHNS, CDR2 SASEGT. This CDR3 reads CASRPDRVSYEQYF. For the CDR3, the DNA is TGTGCCAGCCGTCCGGACAGGGTCTCCTACGAGCAGTACTTC.

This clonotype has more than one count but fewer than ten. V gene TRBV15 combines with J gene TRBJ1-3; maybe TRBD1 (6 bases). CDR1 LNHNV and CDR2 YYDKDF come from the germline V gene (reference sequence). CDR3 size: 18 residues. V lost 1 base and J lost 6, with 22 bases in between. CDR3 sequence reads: CATSRVPGAGPGENTIYF. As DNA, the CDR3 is TGTGCCACCAGCAGAGTCCCGGGGGCCGGGCCAGGGGAAAACACCATATATTTT.

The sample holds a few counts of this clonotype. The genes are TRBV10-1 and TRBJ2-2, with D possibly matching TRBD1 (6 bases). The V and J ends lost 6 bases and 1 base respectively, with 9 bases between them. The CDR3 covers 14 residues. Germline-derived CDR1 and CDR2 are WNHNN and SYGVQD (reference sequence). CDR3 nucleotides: TGCGCCAGCAGGGACAGCGGGAACACCGGGGAGCTGTTTTTT. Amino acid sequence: CASRDSGNTGELFF.

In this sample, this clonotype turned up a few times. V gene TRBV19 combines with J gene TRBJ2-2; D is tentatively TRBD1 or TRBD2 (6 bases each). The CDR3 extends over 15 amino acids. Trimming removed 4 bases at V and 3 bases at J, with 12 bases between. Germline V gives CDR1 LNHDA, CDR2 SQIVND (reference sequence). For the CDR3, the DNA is TGTGCCAGTAGTAAGAGGGGGGCGGACACCGGGGAGCTGTTTTTT. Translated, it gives CASSKRGADTGELFF.

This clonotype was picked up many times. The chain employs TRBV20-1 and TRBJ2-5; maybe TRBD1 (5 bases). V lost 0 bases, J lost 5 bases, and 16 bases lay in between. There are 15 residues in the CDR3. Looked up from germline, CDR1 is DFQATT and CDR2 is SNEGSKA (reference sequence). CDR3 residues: CSARDGAGYGETQYF. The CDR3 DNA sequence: TGCAGTGCTAGAGATGGGGCAGGGTACGGGGAGACCCAGTACTTC.

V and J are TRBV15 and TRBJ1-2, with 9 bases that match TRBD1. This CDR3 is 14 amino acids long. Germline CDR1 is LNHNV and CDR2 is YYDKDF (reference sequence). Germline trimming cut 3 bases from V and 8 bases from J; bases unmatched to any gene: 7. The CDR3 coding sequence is TGTGCCACCAGCAGGATACAGGGGGCACGGGGCTACACCTTC. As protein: CATSRIQGARGYTF. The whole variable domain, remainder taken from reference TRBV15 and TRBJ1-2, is DAMVIQNPRYQVTQFGKPVTLSCSQTLNHNVMYWYQQKSSQAPKLLFHYYDKDFNNEADTPDNFQSRRPNTSFCFLDIRSPGLGDTAMYLCATSRIQGARGYTFGSGTRLTVV.

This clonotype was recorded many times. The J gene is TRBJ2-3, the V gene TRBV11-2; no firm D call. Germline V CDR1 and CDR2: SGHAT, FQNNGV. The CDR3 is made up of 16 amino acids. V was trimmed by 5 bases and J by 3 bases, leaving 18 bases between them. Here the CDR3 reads CASSPPVGLGTDTQYF. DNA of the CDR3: TGTGCCAGCAGCCCTCCCGTTGGATTGGGAACAGATACGCAGTATTTT.

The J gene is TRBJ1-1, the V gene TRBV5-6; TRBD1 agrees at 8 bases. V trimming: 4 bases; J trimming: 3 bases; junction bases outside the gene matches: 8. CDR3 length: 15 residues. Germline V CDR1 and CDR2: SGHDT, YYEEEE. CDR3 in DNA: TGTGCCAGCAGCCCCGCCTCGACAGGGGACACTGAAGCTTTCTTT. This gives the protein CASSPASTGDTEAFF.

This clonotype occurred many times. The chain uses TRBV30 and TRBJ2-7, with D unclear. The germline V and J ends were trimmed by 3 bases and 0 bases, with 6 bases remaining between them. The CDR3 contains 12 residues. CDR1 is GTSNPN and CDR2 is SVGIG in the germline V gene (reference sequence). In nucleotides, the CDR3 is TGTGCCTGGAGCGGCGCCTCCTACGAGCAGTACTTC. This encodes CAWSGASYEQYF.

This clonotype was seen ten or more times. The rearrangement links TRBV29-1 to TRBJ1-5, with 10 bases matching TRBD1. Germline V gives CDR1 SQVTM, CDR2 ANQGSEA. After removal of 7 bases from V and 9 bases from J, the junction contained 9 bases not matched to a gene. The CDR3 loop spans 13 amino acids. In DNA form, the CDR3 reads TGCAGCGCCAAGGGGGGACAGGGGATGCCCCAGCATTTT. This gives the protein CSAKGGQGMPQHF.

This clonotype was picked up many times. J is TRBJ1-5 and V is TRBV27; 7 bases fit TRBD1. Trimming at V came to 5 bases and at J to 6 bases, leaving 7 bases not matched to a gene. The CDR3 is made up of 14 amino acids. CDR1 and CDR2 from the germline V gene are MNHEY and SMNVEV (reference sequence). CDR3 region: CASSPNRGGQPQHF. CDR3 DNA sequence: TGTGCCAGCAGTCCGAACAGGGGAGGTCAGCCCCAGCATTTT.

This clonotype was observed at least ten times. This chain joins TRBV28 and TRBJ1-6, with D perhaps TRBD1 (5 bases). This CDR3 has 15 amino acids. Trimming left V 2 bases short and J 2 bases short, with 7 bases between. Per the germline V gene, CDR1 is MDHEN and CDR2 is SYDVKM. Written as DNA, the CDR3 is TGTGCCAGCAGTTTAGGGGGGACCTATAATTCACCCCTCCACTTT. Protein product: CASSLGGTYNSPLHF.

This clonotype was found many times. This chain's CDR3 is CASSRAGKPDNEKLFF. The CDR3 DNA is TGCGCCAGCAGCCGGGCTGGAAAACCGGATAATGAAAAACTGTTTTTT. V is TRBV5-1 and J is TRBJ1-4; D unresolved. V shed 4 bases and J shed 4 bases, with 17 bases lying between them. The V gene's germline CDR1 is SGHRS and CDR2 YFSETQ. The CDR3 contains 16 residues. The full variable domain, its missing parts supplied by reference TRBV5-1 and TRBJ1-4, is KAGVTQTPRYLIKTRGQQVTLSCSPISGHRSVSWYQQTPGQGLQFLFEYFSETQRNKGNFPGRFSGRQFSNSRSEMNVSTLELGDSALYLCASSRAGKPDNEKLFFGSGTQLSVL.

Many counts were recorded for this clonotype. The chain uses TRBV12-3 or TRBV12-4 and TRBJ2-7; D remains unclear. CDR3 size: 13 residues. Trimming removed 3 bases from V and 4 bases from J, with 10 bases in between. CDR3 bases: TGTGCCAGCAGTTTGATGGGTCTTTACGAGCAGTACTTC. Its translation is CASSLMGLYEQYF.

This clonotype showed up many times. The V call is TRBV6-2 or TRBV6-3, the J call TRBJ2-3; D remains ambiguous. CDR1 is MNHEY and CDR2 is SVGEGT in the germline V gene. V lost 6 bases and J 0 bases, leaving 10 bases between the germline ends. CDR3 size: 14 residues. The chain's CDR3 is CASRSAPSTDTQYF. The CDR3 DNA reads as TGTGCCAGCAGATCCGCGCCGAGCACAGATACGCAGTATTTT.

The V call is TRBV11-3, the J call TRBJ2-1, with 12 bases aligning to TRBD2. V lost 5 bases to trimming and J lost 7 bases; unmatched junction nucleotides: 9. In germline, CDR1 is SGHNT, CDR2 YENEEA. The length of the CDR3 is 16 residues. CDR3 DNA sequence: TGTGCCAGCAGCCCCGGACTAGCGGGAATTCGGAATGAGCAGTTCTTC. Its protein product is CASSPGLAGIRNEQFF. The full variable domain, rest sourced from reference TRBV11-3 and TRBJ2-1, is EAGVVQSPRYKIIEKKQPVAFWCNPISGHNTLYWYLQNLGQGPELLIRYENEEAVDDSQLPKDRFSAERLKGVDSTLKIQPAELGDSAVYLCASSPGLAGIRNEQFFGPGTRLTVL.

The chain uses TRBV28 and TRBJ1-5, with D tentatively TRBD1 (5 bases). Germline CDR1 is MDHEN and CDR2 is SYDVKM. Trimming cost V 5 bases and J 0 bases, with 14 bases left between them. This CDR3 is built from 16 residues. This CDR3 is CASSLGAIYSNQPQHF. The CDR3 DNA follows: TGTGCCAGCAGTCTCGGGGCTATTTATAGCAATCAGCCCCAGCATTTT. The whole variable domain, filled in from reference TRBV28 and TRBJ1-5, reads DVKVTQSSRYLVKRTGEKVFLECVQDMDHENMFWYRQDPGLGLRLIYFSYDVKMKEKGDIPEGYSVSREKKERFSLILESASTNQTSMYLCASSLGAIYSNQPQHFGDGTRLSIL.

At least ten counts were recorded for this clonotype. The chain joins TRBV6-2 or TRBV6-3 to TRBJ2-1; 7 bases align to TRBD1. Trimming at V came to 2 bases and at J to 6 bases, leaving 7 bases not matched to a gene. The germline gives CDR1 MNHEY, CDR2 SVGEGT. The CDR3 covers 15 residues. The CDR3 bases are TGTGCCAGCAGTTACCCTAGACAGGGCACCAATGAGCAGTTCTTC. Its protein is CASSYPRQGTNEQFF.

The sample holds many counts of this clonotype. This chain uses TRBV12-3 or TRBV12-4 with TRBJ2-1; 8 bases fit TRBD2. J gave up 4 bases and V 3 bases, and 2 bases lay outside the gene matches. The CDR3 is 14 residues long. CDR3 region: CASSLLAGYNEQFF. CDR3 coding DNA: TGTGCCAGCAGTTTGTTAGCGGGGTACAATGAGCAGTTCTTC.

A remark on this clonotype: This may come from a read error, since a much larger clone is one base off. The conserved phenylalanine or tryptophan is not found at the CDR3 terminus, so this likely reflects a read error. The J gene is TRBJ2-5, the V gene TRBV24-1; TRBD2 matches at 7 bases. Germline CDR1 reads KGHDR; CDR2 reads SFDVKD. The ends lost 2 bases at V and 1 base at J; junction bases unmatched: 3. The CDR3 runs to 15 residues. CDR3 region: CATSDSGGPQETQYL. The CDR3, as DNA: TGTGCCACCAGTGATTCGGGAGGCCCCCAAGAGACCCAGTACCTC.